Sequencing of this T cell receptor beta chain was carried out in a study of blood T cells in healthy people across ages. Study-wide results and limits: Investigators viewed diversity estimates from one million T cells as underestimates, the study reported.

A J-beta primer mix and a sample-barcoded 5' primer were used in a second PCR of roughly 6 to 12 cycles. Every single cDNA molecule received a tag from a template-switch adaptor with 12 random nucleotides. Per sample, CDR3-containing paired-end reads numbered at least 2.5 million. TCRdb fed the 5' RACE reads into MiXCR, producing one record per CDR3 protein. The table shows some 550,000 distinct CDR3 sequences, with under 55% occurring only once. This clonotype was detected only a few times. As yet, its antigen is unknown. The donors, healthy Caucasians from Russia, were aged 6 to 90. CDR3 length: 15 amino acids. With V trimmed by 5 bases and J by 1 base, 7 bases remained unmatched. CDR1 and CDR2 (germline): SEHNR, FQNEAQ (reference sequence).

The sequencing input was blood. The chain uses TRBV7-9 and TRBJ2-5; 7 nucleotides line up with TRBD1. The receptor comes from an elderly man in good health. The CDR3, as DNA: TGTGCCAGCAGCCCTCCGACAGGGCCCCAAGAGACCCAGTACTTC. This gives the protein CASSPPTGPQETQYF.